The 4 T cell receptor beta chains given below trace back to one sample, sequenced in a study of blood T cells in healthy people across ages. It was with a sample-barcoded 5' primer and a J-beta primer mix that a second PCR of roughly 6 to 11 cycles was run. A single record per CDR3 protein comes from TCRdb applying MiXCR to the 5' RACE reads. The sample has 800,000 to 1,300,000 distinct CDR3 sequences, under 30% seen once. In addition, the sample was reused for a study of T cells of mothers and their children.

Input material: blood. All receptors derive from a girl aged 2-10 years in good health.

J is TRBJ2-1 and V is TRBV12-3 or TRBV12-4; 9 nucleotides line up with TRBD2. The CDR3 runs to 16 residues. J gave up 5 bases and V 4 bases, and 9 bases lay outside the gene matches. This CDR3 is CASSSVAGGPNNEQFF. As DNA, the CDR3 is TGTGCCAGCAGTTCCGTTGCGGGAGGGCCCAACAATGAGCAGTTCTTC.

This sequence joins TRBV19 and TRBJ2-5, with D possibly being TRBD2 (7 bases). V lost 8 bases and J 4 bases, leaving 20 bases between the germline ends. From germline, CDR1 is LNHDA and CDR2 SQIVND (reference sequence). The CDR3 runs to 15 residues. The CDR3 sequence: CASSDGGGPRETQYF. The DNA of the CDR3 is TGTGCCAGTTCCGATGGGGGGGGGCCTCGAGAGACCCAGTACTTC.

V usage is TRBV7-2 and J usage is TRBJ2-1, with 9 bases aligning to TRBD2. Per the germline V gene, CDR1 is SGHTA and CDR2 is FQGNSA. The CDR3 has 16 residues. V was pared by 6 bases and J by 9 bases, with 15 bases of the junction left unmatched. CDR3 sequence (DNA): TGTGCCAGCAGGGCTAAGACTAGCGGTAATGGAGGTGAGCAGTTCTTC. The encoded protein is CASRAKTSGNGGEQFF. The entire variable domain, with the rest obtained from reference TRBV7-2 and TRBJ2-1, is as follows: GAGVSQSPSNKVTEKGKDVELRCDPISGHTALYWYRQSLGQGLEFLIYFQGNSAPDKSGLPSDRFSAERTGGSVSTLTIQRTQQEDSAVYLCASRAKTSGNGGEQFFGPGTRLTVL.

This chain links TRBV29-1 with TRBJ2-6, with D tentatively TRBD1 or TRBD2 (6 bases each). Trimming stripped 4 bases from V and 4 bases from J, with 17 bases between. The germline V gene encodes CDR1 SQVTM and CDR2 ANQGSEA. This CDR3 comprises 16 residues. The DNA for the CDR3 is TGCAGCGTTGGAAGAACGAGGGGGGCCGGGGCCAACGTCCTGACTTTC. Its translation is CSVGRTRGAGANVLTF.